What follows are 8 T cell receptor beta chains derived from one specimen sequenced in a study of T-cell reconstitution after alpha-beta-depleted transplantation in children. Unique molecular identifiers were used to barcode this TCRbeta library. TCRdb called the PCR reads again in MiXCR, with one record for every CDR3 protein. The repertoire holds fewer than 250,000 distinct CDR3 sequences, with approximately 17% as singletons. The source was PBMCs, mostly from graft donor cells, collected 360 days after TCRalphabeta/CD19-depleted stem cell transplant. These receptors came from a male patient aged 2-9 years who had a stem cell transplant for acute lymphoblastic leukemia, so the T cells may come from the graft donor.

The table lists this clonotype with a few counts. This chain joins TRBV9 and TRBJ1-5; D not certain. CDR3 length: 16 amino acids. Trimming left V 4 bases short and J 6 bases short, with 20 bases between. From germline, CDR1 is SGDLS and CDR2 YYNGEE. DNA for the CDR3: TGTGCCAGCAGCACCTCGGATTGGGGAGACGGTCAGCCCCAGCATTTT. Translation gives CASSTSDWGDGQPQHF.

This clonotype came up a few times. The chain employs TRBV11-2 and TRBJ2-7, with 7 bases fitting TRBD2. Trimming cost V 5 bases and J 3 bases; bases outside gene matches: 19. This CDR3 is built from 18 residues. CDR1 and CDR2 from the germline V gene are SGHAT and FQNNGV. CDR3 coding DNA: TGTGCCAGCAGCCCACGCCAATTGGCGGGAGAGGGATACTACGAGCAGTACTTC. Its translation: CASSPRQLAGEGYYEQYF. The variable domain in full, completed from reference TRBV11-2 and TRBJ2-7, reads EAGVAQSPRYKIIEKRQSVAFWCNPISGHATLYWYQQILGQGPKLLIQFQNNGVVDDSQLPKDRFSAERLKGVDSTLKIQPAKLEDSAVYLCASSPRQLAGEGYYEQYFGPGTRLTVT.

This chain connects TRBV11-3 to TRBJ2-2; D unresolved. The CDR3 length is 15 residues. V lost 0 bases, J lost 1 base, and 6 bases lay in between. CDR1 SGHNT and CDR2 YENEEA come from the germline V gene. In DNA, the CDR3 is TGTGCCAGCAGCTTAGATCCTCGGAACACCGGGGAGCTGTTTTTT. This sequence encodes CASSLDPRNTGELFF.

This clonotype has a handful of counts. This chain links TRBV5-1 with TRBJ1-2; a possible D gene is TRBD1 (5 bases). The ends were cut back, 3 bases at V and 3 bases at J, with 15 bases in the middle. The CDR3 consists of 15 residues. The germline CDR1 and CDR2 sequences are SGHRS and YFSETQ. The CDR3 spells CASSSGRGADYGYTF. CDR3 DNA: TGCGCCAGCAGCTCTGGTAGGGGCGCGGACTATGGCTACACCTTC. Drawing the rest from reference TRBV5-1 and TRBJ1-2, the complete variable domain is KAGVTQTPRYLIKTRGQQVTLSCSPISGHRSVSWYQQTPGQGLQFLFEYFSETQRNKGNFPGRFSGRQFSNSRSEMNVSTLELGDSALYLCASSSGRGADYGYTFGSGTRLTVV.

The chain has TRBV12-3 or TRBV12-4 and TRBJ1-1; perhaps TRBD1 as D (6 bases). V lost 1 base, J lost 4 bases, and 13 bases lay in between. The CDR3 spans 15 residues. The CDR3: CASSLDRRGITEAFF. The CDR3 region has the DNA TGTGCCAGCAGTTTAGATAGGAGGGGGATCACTGAAGCTTTCTTT.

The V and J genes are TRBV6-1 and TRBJ2-2; 8 positions match TRBD1. In germline, CDR1 is MNHNS, CDR2 SASEGT. With V trimmed by 9 bases and J by 3 bases, 6 bases remained unmatched. The CDR3 covers 14 residues. The CDR3 here is CASYRGADTGELFF. The CDR3 DNA follows: TGTGCCAGTTACAGGGGGGCAGACACCGGGGAGCTGTTTTTT.

The CDR3 region is CASSLLRGLSGDPNTGELFF. In DNA form, the CDR3 reads TGCGCCAGCAGCTTGCTTCGGGGATTATCAGGGGACCCAAACACCGGGGAGCTGTTTTTT. The V call is TRBV5-1, the J call TRBJ2-2; a weak D match, TRBD1 (6 bases). V shed 1 base and J shed 2 bases, with 24 bases lying between them. The CDR3 consists of 20 residues. Germline V gene data show CDR1 as SGHRS and CDR2 as YFSETQ. Drawing the rest from reference TRBV5-1 and TRBJ2-2, the complete variable domain is KAGVTQTPRYLIKTRGQQVTLSCSPISGHRSVSWYQQTPGQGLQFLFEYFSETQRNKGNFPGRFSGRQFSNSRSEMNVSTLELGDSALYLCASSLLRGLSGDPNTGELFFGEGSRLTVL.

The chain carries TRBV4-1 and TRBJ2-2, with a tentative D call TRBD2 (7 bases). CDR1 MGHRA and CDR2 YSYEKL come from the germline V gene. The length of the CDR3 is 11 residues. V was pared by 10 bases and J by 8 bases, with 11 bases between. The CDR3 DNA reads TGCGCCACCCGGGGGGCTGGGGAGCTGTTTTTT. This encodes CATRGAGELFF.